These 14 T cell receptor beta chains were sequenced from one sample in a study of beta chain features in type 1 diabetes. Investigators reverse transcribed all isolated RNA, so they sequenced expressed TCRB transcripts. Repertoires were generated with immunoSEQ multiplex PCR, while TCRdb's copy carries only in-frame clones and drops some. Of 850,000 to 900,000 clones in the sample, 15% to 20% were seen once. Sequencing input: naive CD4+ T cells from blood. The receptors here all came from a woman between 18 and 29 years old in good health.

The chain links TRBV19 to TRBJ1-5; D unclear. V lost 8 bases and J lost 4, with 18 bases in between. The CDR3 sequence is 15 residues long. Germline loops: CDR1 LNHDA, CDR2 SQIVND (reference sequence). For the CDR3, the DNA is TGTGCCAGTTGGGCCAGGATGGGATGGAATCAGCCCCAGCATTTT. Amino acid sequence: CASWARMGWNQPQHF.

This clone showed up just a few times. The sample carries other DNA sequences with the same CDR3. V is TRBV6-5 and J is TRBJ1-3; a possible D gene is TRBD1 (5 bases). The V and J ends lost 0 bases and 2 bases respectively, with 5 bases between them. This CDR3 comprises 14 residues. CDR1 and CDR2 (germline): MNHEY, SVGAGI. CDR3 bases: TGTGCCAGCAGTTACTCAGGGGCTGGAAACACCATATATTTT. It encodes CASSYSGAGNTIYF.

This chain links TRBV4-2 with TRBJ2-1; no firm D call. CDR1 LGHNA and CDR2 YNFKEQ come from the germline V gene. The V and J ends lost 1 base and 5 bases respectively, with 12 bases between them. The CDR3 covers 15 residues. Written as DNA, the CDR3 is TGTGCCAGCAGCCAAGTCCTGTTAAGTGACAATGAGCAGTTCTTC. It encodes CASSQVLLSDNEQFF.

This clone was detected only a few times. The chain couples TRBV4-2 to TRBJ2-1; 8 bases fit TRBD2. The V segment lost 5 bases and the J segment 8 bases; nucleotides outside the gene matches: 14. The CDR3 has 16 residues. Germline V gene lookup returns CDR1 LGHNA and CDR2 YNFKEQ. In DNA form, the CDR3 reads TGTGCCAGCAGCGGCCGCGGGACGGGAGGGCCCTATGAGCAGTTCTTC. It yields the protein CASSGRGTGGPYEQFF.

This chain uses TRBV7-8 with TRBJ2-3, with TRBD2 matching 8 bases. The germline V gene has CDR1 SGHVS and CDR2 FQNEAQ. The length of the CDR3 is 18 residues. The V gene end was trimmed by 2 bases and the J gene end by 3 bases; junction bases not matched to a gene: 13. The CDR3 DNA sequence: TGTGCCAGCAGCTTAACATGGTGGGGGACTAGGGGTACAGATACGCAGTATTTT. Residues: CASSLTWWGTRGTDTQYF.

This rearrangement joins TRBV15 to TRBJ2-5; 10 bases are a match to TRBD2. V shed 2 bases and J 4 bases; nucleotides not matched to a gene: 13. The germline V gene encodes CDR1 LNHNV and CDR2 YYDKDF (reference sequence). The CDR3 is made up of 18 amino acids. The CDR3 region has the DNA TGTGCCACCAGCAGAAGGACAGAGCTAGCGGGAGCGTTAGAGACCCAGTACTTC. It encodes CATSRRTELAGALETQYF.

Only a few counts were recorded for this clone. The chain carries TRBV19 and TRBJ1-5; TRBD1 matches at 9 bases. V lost 9 bases and J lost 7; bases outside the gene matches: 7. The CDR3 sequence is 13 residues long. Germline V gene data show CDR1 as LNHDA and CDR2 as SQIVND (reference sequence). CDR3: CASAGTGWQPQHF. The CDR3 region has the DNA TGTGCCAGCGCCGGGACAGGGTGGCAGCCCCAGCATTTT.

There are a few counts of this clone. J is TRBJ1-5 and V is TRBV7-2; TRBD1 might be the D (6 bases). The germline CDR1 and CDR2 sequences are SGHTA and FQGNSA. The CDR3 is made up of 14 amino acids. V lost 4 bases, J lost 7 bases, and 14 bases lay in between. CDR3 region: CASSWTDSVQPQHF. The CDR3 DNA reads TGTGCCAGCAGCTGGACGGACAGTGTACAGCCCCAGCATTTT.

The chain uses TRBV29-1 and TRBJ1-5; D might be TRBD1 (6 bases). The length of the CDR3 is 13 residues. Looked up from germline, CDR1 is SQVTM and CDR2 is ANQGSEA. Trimming removed 4 bases at V and 6 bases at J, with 13 bases between. CDR3 DNA: TGCAGCGTTGCACAGGGAGGTGCTCAGCCCCAGCATTTT. Protein product: CSVAQGGAQPQHF.

The chain carries TRBV28 and TRBJ2-2, with 7 bases fitting TRBD2. This CDR3 is built from 15 residues. Trimming removed 7 bases from V and 5 bases from J; junction bases left unmatched: 10. Germline V gene lookup returns CDR1 MDHEN and CDR2 SYDVKM. The CDR3 is CASTLGLAETGELFF. DNA of the CDR3: TGTGCCAGCACTCTCGGGCTAGCGGAAACCGGGGAGCTGTTTTTT.

This rearrangement joins TRBV5-1 to TRBJ1-1; TRBD1 matches 7 bases. This CDR3 spans 14 amino acids. Germline V gives CDR1 SGHRS, CDR2 YFSETQ. V lost 7 bases and J lost 1; bases outside the gene matches: 7. The CDR3 here is CASSVGTANTEAFF. For the CDR3, the DNA is TGCGCCAGCTCCGTGGGGACAGCGAACACTGAAGCTTTCTTT.

This clone was detected a few times. The V call is TRBV5-1, the J call TRBJ1-1; 10 bases are shared with TRBD1. Trimming at V came to 3 bases and at J to 1 base, leaving 3 bases not matched to a gene. CDR3 length: 15 residues. The germline gives CDR1 SGHRS, CDR2 YFSETQ. As DNA, the CDR3 is TGCGCCAGCAGCTACAGGACAGGGGGGAACACTGAAGCTTTCTTT. This translates into CASSYRTGGNTEAFF.

The gene calls are TRBV7-9 and TRBJ2-7; the D is unclear. The CDR3 sequence is 11 residues long. Trimming cost V 2 bases and J 8 bases, with 7 bases left between them. Germline-derived CDR1 and CDR2 are SEHNR and FQNEAQ (reference sequence). The CDR3: CASSLREKQYF. The CDR3 nucleotides are TGTGCCAGCAGCTTACGCGAGAAGCAGTACTTC.

The chain couples TRBV4-3 to TRBJ2-2; TRBD1 matches at 8 bases. V trimming: 3 bases; J trimming: 6 bases; junction bases outside the gene matches: 3. CDR1 is LGHNA, CDR2 YSLEER, per germline. The CDR3 consists of 14 residues. This CDR3 is CASSHTQGAGELFF. The CDR3 bases are TGCGCCAGCAGCCACACACAGGGGGCCGGGGAGCTGTTTTTT.